This T cell receptor (beta chain) was captured in a study of cytomegalovirus exposure and HLA in healthy donors. General observations from the study: V- and J-gene trimming of TCR beta was linked (in a later analysis) to a missense DCLRE1C variant. Among CMV-associated TCR beta chains, most appeared HLA-restricted in a later analysis. A later analysis by the authors found several of the most significant clusters apparently linked to common viral pathogens.

This CDR3 contains 12 residues. CDR1 SGHRS and CDR2 YFSETQ come from the germline V gene. V was shortened by 0 bases and J by 6 bases, with 4 bases between the two germline ends. The count of this clone is one. As yet, its antigen is unknown. In the PCR, 60 Vbeta and 13 Jbeta primers were used. Profiled with immunoSEQ multiplex PCR; TCRdb holds only in-frame clones, not every one. This sample has about 140,000 clones, with around 82% found just once. The sequencing sample was made of PBMCs. The receptor was derived from a man aged 18-30 years in good health and CMV-seropositive. The chain links TRBV5-1 to TRBJ2-1; D gene uncertain. DNA of the CDR3: TGCGCCAGCAGCTTGGCAGGCAATGAGCAGTTCTTC. Translated: CASSLAGNEQFF.